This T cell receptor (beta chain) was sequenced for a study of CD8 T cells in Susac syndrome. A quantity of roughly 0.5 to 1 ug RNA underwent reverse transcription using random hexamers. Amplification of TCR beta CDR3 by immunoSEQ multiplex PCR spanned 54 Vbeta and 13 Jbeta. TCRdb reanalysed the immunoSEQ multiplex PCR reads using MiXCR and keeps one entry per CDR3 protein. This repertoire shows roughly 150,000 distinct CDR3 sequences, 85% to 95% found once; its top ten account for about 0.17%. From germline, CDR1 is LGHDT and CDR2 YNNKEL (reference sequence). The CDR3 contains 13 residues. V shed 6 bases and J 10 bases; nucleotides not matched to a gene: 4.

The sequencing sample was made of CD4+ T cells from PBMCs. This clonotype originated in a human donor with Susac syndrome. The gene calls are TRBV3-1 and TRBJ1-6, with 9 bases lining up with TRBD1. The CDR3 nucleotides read TGTGCCAGCAGTCGGGGACAGGGATCACCCCTCCACTTT. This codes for CASSRGQGSPLHF.